This T cell receptor (beta chain) was profiled in a study of blood T cell repertoires in COVID-19. Turning to the study itself: In each case, the material was cDNA or gDNA derived from T cells, B-cell-depleted T cells, or PBMCs.

The protocol was immunoSEQ multiplex PCR, while the TCRdb copy is restricted to in-frame clones and leaves out a portion. The table includes under 250,000 clones, 65% to 90% detected once. Germline loops: CDR1 SNHLY, CDR2 FYNNEI. J was trimmed by 12 bases and V by 6 bases; bases with no gene match: 11. The CDR3 is 13 amino acids. The Seattle patients joined while their infection was active and were tracked longitudinally afterward. The chain employs TRBV2 and TRBJ2-1; 7 bases map to TRBD2. Sequencing used peripheral blood. This sequence was found in a man aged 45-65 years with COVID-19, enrolled during active disease. For the CDR3, the DNA is TGTGCCAGCAGGTCGAGCGGGGCGAGCGGGCAGTTCTTC. As protein: CASRSSGASGQFF.